These T cell receptor beta chains were read from a single sample in a study of blood T cell repertoires in COVID-19. Only in-frame clones appear in the TCRdb table, and some are missing; sequencing was by immunoSEQ multiplex PCR. This sample has 85,000 to 95,000 clones; about nine tenths occur once, and the top ten carry 4.5% to 5.5%. Sequencing was performed on peripheral blood. The receptors were gathered from a woman aged 80 or older with acute or convalescent COVID-19. Each CDR3 is given with its conserved first and last residue. Each record gives: clone size, D gene, V gene, CDR3 length, J gene, CDR3 DNA, CDR3 protein. D genes are given only for firm matches. Size tells how often a clone was seen (once, few, many) or the class of an expanded clone, and some rows leave it out.

abundance: NA; d_gene: NA; v_gene: TRBV27; len: 12; j_gene: TRBJ2-7; CDR3nt: TGTGCCAGCAGTTTCGCGGGTTACGAGCAGTACTTC; CDR3aa: CASSFAGYEQYF
abundance: NA; d_gene: NA; v_gene: TRBV9; len: 14; j_gene: TRBJ2-3; CDR3nt: TGTGCCAGCAGCGCGTCTAGCAGTTTTTATACGCAGTATTTT; CDR3aa: CASSASSSFYTQYF
abundance: NA; d_gene: TRBD2; v_gene: TRBV6-2/TRBV6-3; len: 16; j_gene: TRBJ2-2; CDR3nt: TGTGCCAGCAGTTACCTTGCGGGAGTTCAAACCGGGGAGCTGTTTTTT; CDR3aa: CASSYLAGVQTGELFF
abundance: few; d_gene: TRBD2; v_gene: TRBV7-2; len: 15; j_gene: TRBJ2-3; CDR3nt: TGTGCCAGCAGCGCACTAGCGGCCCTCACAGATACGCAGTATTTT; CDR3aa: CASSALAALTDTQYF
abundance: NA; d_gene: NA; v_gene: TRBV30; len: 15; j_gene: TRBJ1-1; CDR3nt: TGTGCCTGGAGTGTACTGCTACAGAGTAACACTGAAGCTTTCTTT; CDR3aa: CAWSVLLQSNTEAFF
abundance: NA; d_gene: NA; v_gene: TRBV5-5; len: 14; j_gene: TRBJ2-7; CDR3nt: TGTGCCAGCAGCTTGGATCCTAAGATGGACGAGCAGTACTTC; CDR3aa: CASSLDPKMDEQYF
abundance: NA; d_gene: NA; v_gene: TRBV5-1; len: 16; j_gene: TRBJ1-1; CDR3nt: TGCGCCAGCAGCTTTGCCCTCGTCGGACAGACCAGCGAAGCTTTCTTT; CDR3aa: CASSFALVGQTSEAFF
abundance: NA; d_gene: NA; v_gene: TRBV30; len: 13; j_gene: TRBJ2-2; CDR3nt: TGTGCCTGGAGTGTTTTGAGAACCGGGGAGCTGTTTTTT; CDR3aa: CAWSVLRTGELFF
abundance: NA; d_gene: NA; v_gene: TRBV28; len: 16; j_gene: TRBJ2-4; CDR3nt: TGTGCCAGCAGTCAGGACTTTCTAAGGGCCAAAAACATTCAGTACTTC; CDR3aa: CASSQDFLRAKNIQYF
abundance: NA; d_gene: NA; v_gene: TRBV5-8; len: 13; j_gene: TRBJ1-5; CDR3nt: TGTGCCAGCAGCCAACAGGGCGCCCGGCCCCAGCATTTT; CDR3aa: CASSQQGARPQHF
abundance: NA; d_gene: TRBD2; v_gene: TRBV13; len: 17; j_gene: TRBJ2-1; CDR3nt: TGTGCCAGCAGCCTCAAACCTCTAGCGGGGGGGCTCCATGAGCAGTTCTTC; CDR3aa: CASSLKPLAGGLHEQFF
abundance: NA; d_gene: NA; v_gene: TRBV7-2; len: 13; j_gene: TRBJ2-2; CDR3nt: TGTGCCAGCAGCTTGACTAGTTCCGGGGAGCTGTTTTTT; CDR3aa: CASSLTSSGELFF
abundance: NA; d_gene: NA; v_gene: TRBV19; len: 15; j_gene: TRBJ2-1; CDR3nt: TGTGCCAGTAGTATACGGTGGACTCCCACGATTGAGCAGTTCTTC; CDR3aa: CASSIRWTPTIEQFF
abundance: once; d_gene: TRBD2; v_gene: TRBV7-2; len: 16; j_gene: TRBJ2-5; CDR3nt: TGTGCCAGCAGCTTAGGGGACGGGAGGGCCTCGGAGACCCAGTACTTC; CDR3aa: CASSLGDGRASETQYF
abundance: NA; d_gene: NA; v_gene: TRBV5-1; len: 13; j_gene: TRBJ1-4; CDR3nt: TGCGCCAGCAGCTTGGGACAGTCTGAAAAACTGTTTTTT; CDR3aa: CASSLGQSEKLFF
abundance: NA; d_gene: NA; v_gene: TRBV19; len: 15; j_gene: TRBJ1-5; CDR3nt: TGTGCCAGTAGTGGTGGTCAACTGTCTAATCAGCCCCAGCATTTT; CDR3aa: CASSGGQLSNQPQHF
abundance: NA; d_gene: NA; v_gene: TRBV9; len: 15; j_gene: TRBJ1-5; CDR3nt: TGTGCCAGCAGCGTAAGTGGACAACTGAATCAGCCCCAGCATTTT; CDR3aa: CASSVSGQLNQPQHF
abundance: NA; d_gene: NA; v_gene: TRBV5-1; len: 13; j_gene: TRBJ2-5; CDR3nt: TGCGCCAGCAGCCCGCGGAGTCCGGGAACCCAGTACTTC; CDR3aa: CASSPRSPGTQYF
abundance: NA; d_gene: NA; v_gene: TRBV5-1; len: 15; j_gene: TRBJ2-5; CDR3nt: TGCGCCAGCAGCACCGGGCCCGGCAGCGGGGAGACCCAGTACTTC; CDR3aa: CASSTGPGSGETQYF
abundance: NA; d_gene: TRBD2; v_gene: TRBV4-3; len: 16; j_gene: TRBJ2-3; CDR3nt: TGCGCCAGCAGCCAAGAGCGCGCTAGCGGGGGAGATACGCAGTATTTT; CDR3aa: CASSQERASGGDTQYF
abundance: NA; d_gene: TRBD2; v_gene: TRBV9; len: 15; j_gene: TRBJ2-5; CDR3nt: TGTGCCAGCAGCGTAGCGGGGGGGGTGGTGGAGACCCAGTACTTC; CDR3aa: CASSVAGGVVETQYF
abundance: NA; d_gene: TRBD2; v_gene: TRBV19; len: 14; j_gene: TRBJ2-7; CDR3nt: TGTGCCACCCAGGGACTAGCGGGAGGTGACGAGCAGTACTTC; CDR3aa: CATQGLAGGDEQYF
abundance: NA; d_gene: NA; v_gene: TRBV9; len: 14; j_gene: TRBJ1-2; CDR3nt: TGTGCCAGCAGCGTAGGCAGGGCGTCCTTTGGCTACACCTTC; CDR3aa: CASSVGRASFGYTF
abundance: NA; d_gene: TRBD2; v_gene: TRBV30; len: 15; j_gene: TRBJ2-7; CDR3nt: TGTGCCTGGAGTTTACCGGGACTAGGTTTCTACGAGCAGTACTTC; CDR3aa: CAWSLPGLGFYEQYF
abundance: NA; d_gene: TRBD1; v_gene: TRBV20-1; len: 15; j_gene: TRBJ1-4; CDR3nt: TGCAGTGCTAGTGGGGGACAGGGGGAAGGGAATGAACTGTTTTTT; CDR3aa: CSASGGQGEGNELFF
abundance: few; d_gene: TRBD1; v_gene: TRBV19; len: 17; j_gene: TRBJ1-4; CDR3nt: TGTGCCAGTAGTATCGGTGGGACAGTTGCAACTAATGAAAAACTGTTTTTT; CDR3aa: CASSIGGTVATNEKLFF
abundance: NA; d_gene: NA; v_gene: TRBV6-6; len: 12; j_gene: TRBJ1-4; CDR3nt: TGTGCCAGCAGTTACCCAAATGAAAAACTGTTTTTT; CDR3aa: CASSYPNEKLFF
abundance: NA; d_gene: NA; v_gene: TRBV11-2; len: 15; j_gene: TRBJ1-6; CDR3nt: TGTGCCAGCAGCTTAGAGGGTCTAGGTAATTCACCCCTCCACTTT; CDR3aa: CASSLEGLGNSPLHF
abundance: NA; d_gene: NA; v_gene: TRBV13; len: 16; j_gene: TRBJ1-4; CDR3nt: TGTGCCAGCAGCTCCCGGGACACCTCAACTAATGAAAAACTGTTTTTT; CDR3aa: CASSSRDTSTNEKLFF
abundance: NA; d_gene: NA; v_gene: TRBV1; len: 19; j_gene: TRBJ2-5; CDR3nt: TGCACCAGCAGCCACAGGACTAGCGGGGGCTACATGGGGCCCGGGACCCAGTACTTC; CDR3aa: CTSSHRTSGGYMGPGTQYF
abundance: NA; d_gene: TRBD1; v_gene: TRBV5-1; len: 18; j_gene: TRBJ1-1; CDR3nt: TGCGCCAGCAGCTCACGACCGGGACAGGGGCGACTGGCCACTGAAGCTTTCTTT; CDR3aa: CASSSRPGQGRLATEAFF
abundance: NA; d_gene: NA; v_gene: TRBV12-3/TRBV12-4; len: 11; j_gene: TRBJ1-1; CDR3nt: TGTGCCAGCAGTCCAGGGTTAACAGCTTTCTTT; CDR3aa: CASSPGLTAFF
abundance: NA; d_gene: NA; v_gene: TRBV9; len: 19; j_gene: TRBJ1-5; CDR3nt: TGTGCCAGCAGTACTACAGGGCACTACAGCCAATATAGCAATCAGCCCCAGCATTTT; CDR3aa: CASSTTGHYSQYSNQPQHF